This T cell receptor beta chain was documented in a study of T cell repertoires in cytomegalovirus infection. Study-level information: CMV epitopes that were recently identified and HLA-C-restricted were used alongside well-studied HLA-B-restricted ones. Indications of both CMV infection and matching HLA type were provided by public TCR beta signatures. Study-wide results and caveats: Carriage of CMV together with the relevant HLA was identifiable through cumulative public TCR beta family frequency. CMV-specific HLA-C-restricted TCR beta clonotypes dominated the ex vivo response.

This clonotype occurred a few times. Its antigen is still unknown. TCRdb ran MiXCR on the reads and lists one entry per CDR3 protein. The sample shows under 300,000 distinct CDR3 sequences, 20% to 25% of them seen only once. V was clipped by 4 bases and J by 3 bases; unmatched bases: 8. The CDR3 totals 17 residues. CDR1 and CDR2 (germline): MNHNS, SASEGT. The rearrangement uses TRBV6-1 and TRBJ2-1; TRBD2 matches at 11 bases. The source was cultured PBMCs, collected from culture after CMV antigen stimulation. The sequence derives from a human donor in good health (CMV status not recorded). Some clones in this sample may be carry-over from other donors' samples. The CDR3, as DNA: TGTGCCAGCAGTGTCGATAGCGGGAGGGGAGGCTACAATGAGCAGTTCTTC. Translated: CASSVDSGRGGYNEQFF.